Below are 25 T cell receptor beta chains sequenced from a single sample in a study of response to subunit inactivated influenza vaccine. One entry per CDR3 protein, called by TCRdb with MiXCR from the RT-PCR reads. The sample comprises more than 500,000 distinct CDR3 sequences, approximately 10% of which are singletons, and 11% rests with the top ten. The sample was also linked to a second study, of T cells expressing NK-cell markers. From that report: cDNA encoding TCR beta was synthesized via 5'RACE template switching incorporating UMIs.

The sequenced sample was PBMCs from blood, obtained on the day of vaccination. The receptor source for this set is a man aged 50-59 years who received an inactivated influenza vaccine.

This clonotype was counted between two and nine times. The J gene is TRBJ2-3, the V gene TRBV20-1; 7 nucleotides agree with TRBD2. The germline CDR1 and CDR2 sequences are DFQATT and SNEGSKA (reference sequence). V dropped 2 bases and J dropped 0; count of bases not matched to a gene: 2. The CDR3 has 14 amino acids. The CDR3 reads CSARSSGSTDTQYF. For the CDR3, the DNA is TGCAGTGCTAGATCTAGCGGTAGCACAGATACGCAGTATTTT.

For this clonotype: A junction end diverges from the germline sequence, so it may reflect a read error. The genes are TRBV7-2 and TRBJ2-1, with D possibly matching TRBD1 (6 bases). Germline-derived CDR1 and CDR2 are SGHTA and FQGNSA. The length of the CDR3 is 13 residues. CDR3 sequence (DNA): TGTGCCAGCAGCTTAGGACAGGCTAGTGAGCAGTCCTTC. Translated: CASSLGQASEQSF.

This clonotype occurred many times. This chain connects TRBV11-2 to TRBJ2-1; the D is unclear. Germline V gene lookup returns CDR1 SGHAT and CDR2 FQNNGV. The CDR3 spans 13 residues. V was pared by 4 bases and J by 2 bases, with 6 bases between. This chain's CDR3 is CASSSTAYNEQFF. CDR3 coding DNA: TGTGCCAGCAGCTCGACGGCCTACAATGAGCAGTTCTTC.

This clonotype was recorded a few times. The V gene is TRBV7-9, the J gene TRBJ1-4; D unresolved. CDR3 length: 15 residues. Germline loops: CDR1 SEHNR, CDR2 FQNEAQ (reference sequence). V was shortened by 1 base and J by 5 bases, with 11 bases between the two germline ends. CDR3 amino acids: CASSLGIGQNEKLFF. The CDR3 region has the DNA TGTGCCAGCAGCTTAGGTATAGGGCAAAATGAAAAACTGTTTTTT.

V usage is TRBV3-1 and J usage is TRBJ1-2; D perhaps matches TRBD1 (5 bases). CDR1 is LGHDT and CDR2 is YNNKEL in the germline V gene (reference sequence). Trimming cost V 4 bases and J 7 bases, with 13 bases left between them. The CDR3 totals 13 residues. CDR3 sequence reads: CASSPESGTGYTF. The CDR3 DNA sequence: TGTGCCAGCAGCCCGGAATCGGGGACTGGCTACACCTTC. The whole variable domain, filled in from reference TRBV3-1 and TRBJ1-2, reads DTAVSQTPKYLVTQMGNDKSIKCEQNLGHDTMYWYKQDSKKFLKIMFSYNNKELIINETVPNRFSPKSPDKAHLNLHINSLELGDSAVYFCASSPESGTGYTFGSGTRLTVV.

This chain links TRBV6-5 with TRBJ1-2; the D gene is possibly TRBD1 (6 bases). V lost 4 bases and J lost 4, with 13 bases in between. The CDR3 loop spans 14 amino acids. Germline CDR1 is MNHEY and CDR2 is SVGAGI. CDR3 loop: CASSSPGAGYGYTF. DNA for the CDR3: TGTGCCAGCAGTTCCCCAGGGGCTGGCTATGGCTACACCTTC.

The sample holds a few counts of this clonotype. The CDR3 region has the DNA TGTGCCAGCAGCAAAGAGAGGGTACTAGCGGGAGGGCCAAGGCCGGGGAATGAGCAGTTCTTC. Its translation is CASSKERVLAGGPRPGNEQFF. The V and J genes are TRBV21-1 and TRBJ2-1; the D call of TRBD2 is as the table states it, not checked on the DNA. TRBV21-1 is a documented pseudogene. The CDR3 sequence is 21 residues long.

Only a few counts were recorded for this clonotype. The chain has TRBV2 and TRBJ1-2; D is uncertain. The germline V gene has CDR1 SNHLY and CDR2 FYNNEI. The CDR3 is made up of 16 amino acids. V lost 5 bases, J lost 0 bases, and 16 bases lay in between. DNA of the CDR3: TGTGCCAGCAGTCCCGAAGGTCGGGGATCTAACTATGGCTACACCTTC. Protein sequence: CASSPEGRGSNYGYTF.

This chain links TRBV7-9 with TRBJ1-2; D remains ambiguous. The CDR3 runs 14 residues. CDR1 is SEHNR, CDR2 FQNEAQ, per germline (reference sequence). The germline V and J ends were trimmed by 5 bases and 2 bases, with 12 bases remaining between them. CDR3 bases: TGTGCCAGCAGCCTCCTCCCCGAGAACTATGGCTACACCTTC. This encodes CASSLLPENYGYTF.

This clonotype was detected a few times. This chain connects TRBV5-1 to TRBJ2-7; D is perhaps TRBD1 (7 bases). This CDR3 is built from 14 residues. The V gene lost 4 bases and the J gene lost 3 bases, with 14 bases spanning the gap. Germline values: CDR1 SGHRS, CDR2 YFSETQ. CDR3 sequence: CASSGGTASYEQYF. In DNA, the CDR3 is TGCGCCAGCAGCGGCGGGACAGCTAGCTACGAGCAGTACTTC.

There are many counts of this clonotype. V gene TRBV20-1 combines with J gene TRBJ2-2; TRBD2 might be the D (5 bases). Germline loops: CDR1 DFQATT, CDR2 SNEGSKA (reference sequence). The length of the CDR3 is 14 residues. Trimming took 3 bases from V and 0 from J, leaving 8 bases between them. For the CDR3, the DNA is TGCAGTGCTAGCGGGGTTACGAACACCGGGGAGCTGTTTTTT. Encoded protein: CSASGVTNTGELFF.

This chain joins TRBV12-3 or TRBV12-4 and TRBJ1-2; 7 bases fit TRBD1. The CDR3 runs 13 residues. V shed 6 bases and J 4 bases; nucleotides not matched to a gene: 5. The CDR3 spells CASSPGQLYGYTF. CDR3 in DNA: TGTGCCAGCAGCCCGGGACAGCTCTATGGCTACACCTTC.

This clonotype has ten or more counts. CDR3 protein: CASSSTGRGYEQYF. In DNA, the CDR3 is TGCGCCAGCAGCTCCACGGGTCGCGGGTACGAGCAGTACTTC. The V gene is TRBV5-1, the J gene TRBJ2-7; D may be TRBD2 (5 bases). Germline V gives CDR1 SGHRS, CDR2 YFSETQ. The CDR3 has 14 amino acids. The V end lost 3 bases, the J end lost 4 bases, and 14 bases lay between the germline ends.

The chain joins TRBV12-3 or TRBV12-4 to TRBJ2-7; 8 bases line up with TRBD1. This CDR3 comprises 15 residues. The ends lost 7 bases at V and 0 bases at J; junction bases unmatched: 8. The DNA for the CDR3 is TGTGCCAGCACAACGGACAGGGAATTCTCCTACGAGCAGTACTTC. Residues: CASTTDREFSYEQYF.

This clonotype came up many times. J is TRBJ1-2 and V is TRBV12-3 or TRBV12-4; 10 nucleotides line up with TRBD1. The V gene end was trimmed by 5 bases and the J gene end by 9 bases; junction bases not matched to a gene: 15. The CDR3 contains 16 residues. CDR3 protein: CASSGSPGQGLTRYTF. Here the CDR3 DNA reads TGTGCCAGCAGTGGCTCGCCGGGACAGGGGCTAACTCGCTACACCTTC.

The chain combines TRBV7-9 with TRBJ1-2; 9 positions agree with TRBD1. Trimming took 2 bases from V and 2 from J; bases not matched to a gene: 6. CDR1 and CDR2 (germline): SEHNR, FQNEAQ (reference sequence). This CDR3 has 16 amino acids. CDR3 nucleotides: TGTGCCAGCAGCTTACGGGGACAGGGCACAAACTATGGCTACACCTTC. It translates to CASSLRGQGTNYGYTF.

The rearrangement links TRBV7-9 to TRBJ2-7; weak D call: TRBD2 (6 bases). Germline V gives CDR1 SEHNR, CDR2 FQNEAQ (reference sequence). Trimming left V 7 bases short and J 1 base short, with 20 bases between. The length of the CDR3 is 16 residues. The CDR3 region is CASTEGPNAGSYEQYF. As DNA, the CDR3 is TGTGCCAGCACCGAAGGGCCTAACGCGGGATCCTACGAGCAGTACTTC.

This clonotype has more than one count but fewer than ten. The chain employs TRBV29-1 and TRBJ2-5, with D uncertain. The V end was cut by 3 bases, the J end by 2 bases, with 4 bases between. CDR1 and CDR2 (germline): SQVTM, ANQGSEA. The CDR3 is made up of 11 amino acids. The CDR3 protein is CSVDSQETQYF. The CDR3 nucleotides read TGCAGCGTTGATAGTCAAGAGACCCAGTACTTC.

This clonotype was detected only a few times. The rearrangement joins TRBV29-1 to TRBJ2-1; 12 bases agree with TRBD2. There are 16 residues in the CDR3. Germline V gives CDR1 SQVTM, CDR2 ANQGSEA. After removal of 6 bases from V and 2 bases from J, the junction contained 8 bases not matched to a gene. The CDR3 bases are TGCAGCGTAACAGGACTAGCGGGACTTCCCTACAATGAGCAGTTCTTC. Its protein is CSVTGLAGLPYNEQFF.

This clonotype was detected ten times or more. This chain links TRBV28 with TRBJ2-4, with TRBD1 identical over 9 bases. The CDR3 sequence is 14 residues long. Trimming removed 5 bases from V and 5 bases from J; junction bases left unmatched: 4. Germline loops: CDR1 MDHEN, CDR2 SYDVKM. The CDR3 DNA reads as TGTGCCAGCAGTCACAGGGGGCGCCAAAACATTCAGTACTTC. Its translation: CASSHRGRQNIQYF.

This clonotype has a handful of counts. The V and J genes are TRBV4-3 and TRBJ1-2, with 8 bases identical to TRBD1. CDR1 LGHNA and CDR2 YSLEER come from the germline V gene. V trimming: 1 base; J trimming: 4 bases; junction bases outside the gene matches: 11. The length of the CDR3 is 17 residues. The CDR3 spells CASSQASAGGRSYGYTF. The CDR3 bases are TGCGCCAGCAGCCAAGCTTCGGCAGGGGGCCGGAGCTATGGCTACACCTTC.

This clonotype has only a few counts. The chain joins TRBV6-2 or TRBV6-3 to TRBJ2-3, with 8 bases that match TRBD1. V lost 2 bases to trimming and J lost 2 bases; unmatched junction nucleotides: 3. Germline CDR1 reads MNHEY; CDR2 reads SVGEGT. CDR3 length: 15 residues. CDR3: CASSYRQGFTDTQYF. The CDR3 DNA sequence: TGTGCCAGCAGTTACAGACAGGGGTTCACAGATACGCAGTATTTT.

This clonotype was counted at least ten times. The chain recombines TRBV6-2 or TRBV6-3 with TRBJ2-5; 9 nucleotides agree with TRBD2. The CDR3 consists of 14 residues. The germline V gene has CDR1 MNHEY and CDR2 SVGEGT. J was trimmed by 5 bases and V by 5 bases; bases with no gene match: 6. The CDR3 sequence: CASSHPGTSETQYF. CDR3 in DNA: TGTGCCAGCAGTCACCCCGGGACTAGCGAGACCCAGTACTTC.

The rearrangement joins TRBV20-1 to TRBJ2-7, with TRBD2 matching 11 bases. The germline V gene encodes CDR1 DFQATT and CDR2 SNEGSKA (reference sequence). This CDR3 comprises 13 residues. J was trimmed by 5 bases and V by 7 bases; bases with no gene match: 7. The CDR3 reads CSVLTSGDHEQYF. As DNA, the CDR3 is TGCAGTGTTCTGACTAGCGGGGACCACGAGCAGTACTTC.

This clonotype was seen a few times. The genes are TRBV29-1 and TRBJ2-5, with TRBD1 matching 8 bases. Germline CDR1 is SQVTM and CDR2 is ANQGSEA. V gave up 8 bases and J gave up 6 bases; unmatched junction bases: 5. The CDR3 runs to 11 residues. The CDR3 DNA reads as TGCAGCTTTAGGACAGGGCAGACCCAGTACTTC. This codes for CSFRTGQTQYF.